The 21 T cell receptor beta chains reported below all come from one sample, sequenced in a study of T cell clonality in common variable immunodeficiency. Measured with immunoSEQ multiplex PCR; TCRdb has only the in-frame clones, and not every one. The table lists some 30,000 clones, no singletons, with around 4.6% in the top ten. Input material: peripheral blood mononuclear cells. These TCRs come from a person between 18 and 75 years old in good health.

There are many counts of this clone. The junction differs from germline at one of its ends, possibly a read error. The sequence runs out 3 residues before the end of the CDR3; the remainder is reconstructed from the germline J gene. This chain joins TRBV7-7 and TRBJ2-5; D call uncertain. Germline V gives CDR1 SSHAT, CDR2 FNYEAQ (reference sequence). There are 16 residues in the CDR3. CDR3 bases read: TGTGCTAGCAGCTTAGGTTCGGCCGGGTACCAAGAGACC. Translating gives CASSLGSAGYQET. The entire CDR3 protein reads CASSLGSAGYQETQYF.

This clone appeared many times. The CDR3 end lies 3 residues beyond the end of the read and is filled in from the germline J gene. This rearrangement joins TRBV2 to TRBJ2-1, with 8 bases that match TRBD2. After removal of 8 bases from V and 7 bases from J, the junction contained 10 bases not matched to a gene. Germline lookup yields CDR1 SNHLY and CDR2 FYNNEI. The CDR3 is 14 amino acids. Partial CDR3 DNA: TGTGCCAGCCTTCCACTAGCGGTCCCGAATGAG. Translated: CASLPLAVPNE. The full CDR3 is CASLPLAVPNEQFF.

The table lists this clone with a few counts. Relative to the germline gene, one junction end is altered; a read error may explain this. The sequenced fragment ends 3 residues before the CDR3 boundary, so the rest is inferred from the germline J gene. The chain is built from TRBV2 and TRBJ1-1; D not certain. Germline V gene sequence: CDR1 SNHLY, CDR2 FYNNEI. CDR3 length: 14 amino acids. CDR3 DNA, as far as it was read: TGTGCCAGCAGTGAATACCCGGCGCGGACTGAC. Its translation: CASSEYPARTD. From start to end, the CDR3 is CASSEYPARTDAFF.

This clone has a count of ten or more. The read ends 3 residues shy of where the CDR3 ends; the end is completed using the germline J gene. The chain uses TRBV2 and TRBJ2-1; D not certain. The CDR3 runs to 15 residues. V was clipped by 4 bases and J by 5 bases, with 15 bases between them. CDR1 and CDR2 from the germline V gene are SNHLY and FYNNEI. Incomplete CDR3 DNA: TGTGCCAGCAGTGTTTCCCGGTCGTTCGACAATGAG. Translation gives CASSVSRSFDNE. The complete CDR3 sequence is CASSVSRSFDNEQFF.

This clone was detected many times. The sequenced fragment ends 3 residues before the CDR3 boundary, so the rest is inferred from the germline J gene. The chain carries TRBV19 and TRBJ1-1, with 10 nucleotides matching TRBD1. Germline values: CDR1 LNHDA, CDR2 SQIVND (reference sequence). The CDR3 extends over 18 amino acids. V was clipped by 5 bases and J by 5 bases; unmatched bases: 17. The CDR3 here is CASSGLTGGAAGRTEAFF. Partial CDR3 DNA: TGTGCCAGTAGTGGCCTGACAGGGGGCGCGGCGGGAAGGACTGAA.

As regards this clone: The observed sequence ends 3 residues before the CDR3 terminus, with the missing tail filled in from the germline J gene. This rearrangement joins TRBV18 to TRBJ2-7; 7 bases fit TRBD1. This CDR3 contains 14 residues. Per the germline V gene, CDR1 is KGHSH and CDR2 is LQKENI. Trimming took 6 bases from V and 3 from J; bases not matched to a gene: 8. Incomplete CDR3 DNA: TGTGCCAGCTCCGCGGGCCGACAGGGCTACGAG. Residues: CASSAGRQGYE. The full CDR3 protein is CASSAGRQGYEQYF.

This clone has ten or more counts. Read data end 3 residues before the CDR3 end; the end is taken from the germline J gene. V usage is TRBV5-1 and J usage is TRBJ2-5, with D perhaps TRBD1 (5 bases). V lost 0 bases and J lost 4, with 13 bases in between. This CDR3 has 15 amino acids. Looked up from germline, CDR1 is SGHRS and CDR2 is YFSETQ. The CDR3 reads CASSLDAGRPETQYF. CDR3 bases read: TGCGCCAGCAGCTTGGATGCAGGGCGACCAGAGACC.

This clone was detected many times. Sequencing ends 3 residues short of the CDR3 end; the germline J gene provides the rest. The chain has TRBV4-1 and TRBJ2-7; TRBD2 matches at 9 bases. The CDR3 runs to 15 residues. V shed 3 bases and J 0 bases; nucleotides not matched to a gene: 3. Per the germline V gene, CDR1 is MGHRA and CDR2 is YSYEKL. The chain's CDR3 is CASSHRLAVSYEQYF. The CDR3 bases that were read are TGCGCCAGCAGCCACCGACTAGCGGTCTCCTACGAG.

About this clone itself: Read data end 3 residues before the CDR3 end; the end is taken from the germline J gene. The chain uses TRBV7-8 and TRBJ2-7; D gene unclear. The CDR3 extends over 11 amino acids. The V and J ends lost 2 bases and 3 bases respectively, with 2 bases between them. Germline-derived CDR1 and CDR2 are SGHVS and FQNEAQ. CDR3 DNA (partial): TGTGCCAGCAGCTTACACTACGAG. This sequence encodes CASSLHYE. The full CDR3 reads CASSLHYEQYF. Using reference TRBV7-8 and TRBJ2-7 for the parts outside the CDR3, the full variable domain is GAGVSQSPRYKVAKRGQDVALRCDPISGHVSLFWYQQALGQGPEFLTYFQNEAQLDKSGLPSDRFFAERPEGSVSTLKIQRTQQEDSAVYLCASSLHYEQYFGPGTRLTVT.

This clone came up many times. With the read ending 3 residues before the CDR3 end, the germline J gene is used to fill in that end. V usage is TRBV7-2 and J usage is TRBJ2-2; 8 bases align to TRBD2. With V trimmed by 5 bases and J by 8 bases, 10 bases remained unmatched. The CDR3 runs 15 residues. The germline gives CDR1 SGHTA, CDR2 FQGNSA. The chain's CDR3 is CASSPGTRDGGELFF. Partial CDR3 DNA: TGTGCCAGCAGCCCCGGGACTAGGGACGGGGGGGAG.

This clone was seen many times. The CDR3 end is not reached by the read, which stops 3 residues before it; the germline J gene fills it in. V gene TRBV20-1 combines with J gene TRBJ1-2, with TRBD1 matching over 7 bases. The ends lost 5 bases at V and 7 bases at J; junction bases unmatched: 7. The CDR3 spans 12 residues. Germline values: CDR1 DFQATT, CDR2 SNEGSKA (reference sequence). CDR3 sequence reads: CSADTGVRGYTF. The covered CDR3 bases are TGCAGTGCTGATACAGGGGTCCGTGGC.

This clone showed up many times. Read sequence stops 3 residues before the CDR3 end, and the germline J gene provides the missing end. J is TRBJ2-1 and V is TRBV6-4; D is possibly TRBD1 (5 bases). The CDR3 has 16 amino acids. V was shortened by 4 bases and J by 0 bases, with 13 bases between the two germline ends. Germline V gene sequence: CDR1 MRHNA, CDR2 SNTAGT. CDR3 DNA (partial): TGTGCCAGCAGTGTAGAAGGGGCAGCCTCCTACAATGAG. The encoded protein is CASSVEGAASYNE. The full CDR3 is CASSVEGAASYNEQFF.

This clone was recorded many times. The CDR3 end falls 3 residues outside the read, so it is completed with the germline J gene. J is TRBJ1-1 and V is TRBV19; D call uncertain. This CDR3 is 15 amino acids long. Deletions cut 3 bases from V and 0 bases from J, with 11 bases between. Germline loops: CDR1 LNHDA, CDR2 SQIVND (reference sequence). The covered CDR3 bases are TGTGCCAGTAGTATTGATTACAACATGAACACTGAA. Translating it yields CASSIDYNMNTE. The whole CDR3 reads CASSIDYNMNTEAFF.

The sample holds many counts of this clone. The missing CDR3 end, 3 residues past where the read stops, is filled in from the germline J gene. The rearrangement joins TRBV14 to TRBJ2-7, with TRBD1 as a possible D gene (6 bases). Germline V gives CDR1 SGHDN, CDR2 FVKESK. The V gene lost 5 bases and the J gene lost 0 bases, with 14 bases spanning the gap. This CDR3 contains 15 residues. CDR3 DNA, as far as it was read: TGTGCCAGCAGCACTTTCGGACAGAGCTCCTACGAG. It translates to CASSTFGQSSYE. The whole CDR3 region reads CASSTFGQSSYEQYF.

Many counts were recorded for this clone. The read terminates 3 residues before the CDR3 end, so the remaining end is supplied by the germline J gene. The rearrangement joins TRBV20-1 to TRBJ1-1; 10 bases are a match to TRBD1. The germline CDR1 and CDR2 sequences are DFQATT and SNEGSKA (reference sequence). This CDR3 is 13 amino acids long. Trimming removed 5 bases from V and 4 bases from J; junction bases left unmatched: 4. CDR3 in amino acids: CSAQTGGFTEAFF. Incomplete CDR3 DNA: TGCAGTGCTCAGACAGGGGGCTTCACTGAA.

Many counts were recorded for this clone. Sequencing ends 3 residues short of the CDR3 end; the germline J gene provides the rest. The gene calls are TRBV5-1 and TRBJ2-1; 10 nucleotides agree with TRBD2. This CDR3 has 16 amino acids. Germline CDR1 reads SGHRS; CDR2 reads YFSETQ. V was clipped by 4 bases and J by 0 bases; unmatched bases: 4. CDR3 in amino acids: CASSPVAGGSYNEQFF. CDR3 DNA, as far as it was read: TGCGCCAGCAGCCCCGTAGCGGGAGGCTCCTACAATGAG.

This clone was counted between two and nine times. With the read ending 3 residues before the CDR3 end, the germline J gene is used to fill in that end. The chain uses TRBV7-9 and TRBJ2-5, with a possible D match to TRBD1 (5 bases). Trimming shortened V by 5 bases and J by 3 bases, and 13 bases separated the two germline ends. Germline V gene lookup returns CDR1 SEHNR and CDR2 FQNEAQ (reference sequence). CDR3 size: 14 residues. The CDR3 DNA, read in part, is TGTGCCAGCAGCCCTATCCAGGGTAAAGAGACC. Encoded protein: CASSPIQGKET. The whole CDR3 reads CASSPIQGKETQYF.

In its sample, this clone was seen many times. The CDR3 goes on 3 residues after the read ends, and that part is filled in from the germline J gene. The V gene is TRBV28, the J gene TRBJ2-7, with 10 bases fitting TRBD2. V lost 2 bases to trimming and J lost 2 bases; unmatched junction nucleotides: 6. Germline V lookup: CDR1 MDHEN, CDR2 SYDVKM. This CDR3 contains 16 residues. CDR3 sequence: CASSLDPAGGPYEQYF. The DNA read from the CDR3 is TGTGCCAGCAGTTTAGACCCAGCGGGAGGGCCCTACGAG.

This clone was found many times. Partial CDR3 DNA: TGTGCCAGCAGTGCTAGCGGGACCGGGGAG. Protein product: CASSASGTGE. The entire CDR3 protein reads CASSASGTGELFF. The chain carries TRBV6-4 and TRBJ2-2, with 8 nucleotides matching TRBD2. The read ends 3 residues shy of where the CDR3 ends; the end is completed using the germline J gene. The CDR3 has 13 amino acids. Trimming took 4 bases from V and 5 from J; bases not matched to a gene: 0. Per germline, CDR1 MRHNA and CDR2 SNTAGT.

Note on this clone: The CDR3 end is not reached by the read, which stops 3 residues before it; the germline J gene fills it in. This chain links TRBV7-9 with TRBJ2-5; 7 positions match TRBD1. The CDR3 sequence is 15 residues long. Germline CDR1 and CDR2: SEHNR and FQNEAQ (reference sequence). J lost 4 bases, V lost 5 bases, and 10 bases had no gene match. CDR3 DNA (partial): TGTGCCAGCAGCCCTCCGGGACAGCCTAGAGAGACC. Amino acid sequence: CASSPPGQPRET. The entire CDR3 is CASSPPGQPRETQYF.

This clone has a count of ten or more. CDR3 DNA (partial): TGCAGTGCTAGACAAGCGGCGGGAGGAAACGAG. As protein: CSARQAAGGNE. The CDR3, in full, reads CSARQAAGGNEQYF. The chain carries TRBV20-1 and TRBJ2-7; 8 bases fit TRBD2. The observed sequence ends 3 residues before the CDR3 terminus, with the missing tail filled in from the germline J gene. The CDR3 spans 14 residues. V lost 2 bases to trimming and J lost 5 bases; unmatched junction nucleotides: 8. The V gene's germline CDR1 is DFQATT and CDR2 SNEGSKA (reference sequence).